This TCR beta chain is from a study of T cells in Graves' hyperthyroidism and ophthalmopathy. At the level of the study: Initial diagnosis, before any treatment, was when peripheral blood was collected. Findings of the study overall: Clonotypes that were expanded in thyroid above 0.001 mostly appeared in blood too.

Researchers amplified the TCR beta CDR3 regions from RNA transcripts. An initial round of RT-PCR targeting the TCR CDR3 relied on the HTBI primer set. TCRdb passed the multiplex PCR reads through MiXCR, listing each CDR3 protein once. The sample gives under 250,000 distinct CDR3 sequences, almost 25% of which show up once; about a third is in the top ten. The ends lost 4 bases at V and 3 bases at J; junction bases unmatched: 5. The CDR3 contains 13 residues. Germline V gene lookup returns CDR1 DFQATT and CDR2 SNEGSKA (reference sequence). Patients showing uncontrolled infection, other autoimmune disease, pregnancy or lactation were ineligible. This clonotype was recorded many times. Antigen unknown.

The gene calls are TRBV20-1 and TRBJ2-7, with TRBD2 matching over 8 bases. The sequence derives from a woman in her thirties or forties with Graves' ophthalmopathy. Sequencing used blood. CDR3 loop: CSATAGDLYEQYF. The DNA for the CDR3 is TGCAGTGCTACAGCGGGAGATCTCTACGAGCAGTACTTC.